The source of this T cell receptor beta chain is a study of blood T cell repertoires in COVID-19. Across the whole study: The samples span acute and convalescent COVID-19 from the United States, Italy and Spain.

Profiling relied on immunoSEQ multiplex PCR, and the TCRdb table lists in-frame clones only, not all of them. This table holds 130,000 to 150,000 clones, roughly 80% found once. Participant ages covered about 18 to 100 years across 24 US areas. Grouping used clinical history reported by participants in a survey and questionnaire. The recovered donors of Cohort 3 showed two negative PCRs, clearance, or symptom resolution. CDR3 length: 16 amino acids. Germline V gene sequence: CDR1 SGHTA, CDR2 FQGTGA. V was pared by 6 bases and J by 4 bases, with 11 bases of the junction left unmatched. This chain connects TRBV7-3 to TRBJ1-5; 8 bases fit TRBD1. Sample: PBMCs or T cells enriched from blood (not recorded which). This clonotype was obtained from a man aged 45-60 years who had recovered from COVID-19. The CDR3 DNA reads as TGTGCCAGCAGTTATTACCGGGACAGGACTAATCAGCCCCAGCATTTT. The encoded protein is CASSYYRDRTNQPQHF.